A selection of T cell receptor beta chains follows, all from one sample in a study of CD4 T cells in lung cancer. The antigens of these receptors remain unknown. The repertoire was sequenced with immunoSEQ multiplex PCR; TCRdb's copy has only in-frame clones and lacks some. The sample has over 1,500 clones; 60% to 85% are singletons. Material: a CD4+ T cell line or clone grown in culture. The receptor source for this set is a woman aged 60-75 years with non-small cell lung cancer. Some clones in this sample may be carry-over from other donors' samples. Each CDR3 is given with its conserved first and last residue. A D gene is named only where the DNA matches it firmly. For some rows the clone size is stated as once, few or many, or as a class when expanded; others skip it.

D gene: TRBD1
clone size: .
V gene: TRBV9
J gene: TRBJ1-1
CDR3 protein: CASSLRDSVNTEAFF
CDR3 DNA: TGTGCCAGCAGCCTAAGGGACAGCGTGAACACTGAAGCTTTCTTT

D gene: .
clone size: few
V gene: TRBV11-2
J gene: TRBJ1-1
CDR3 protein: CASSLRRDTEAFF
CDR3 DNA: TGTGCCAGCAGCCTGAGACGGGACACTGAAGCTTTCTTT

D gene: .
clone size: .
V gene: TRBV20-1
J gene: TRBJ2-3
CDR3 protein: CSALTGDTQYF
CDR3 DNA: TGCAGTGCCTTGACAGGAGATACGCAGTATTTT

D gene: TRBD2
clone size: .
V gene: TRBV19
J gene: TRBJ2-1
CDR3 protein: CASSVTSGAYNEQFF
CDR3 DNA: TGTGCCAGTAGTGTTACTAGCGGGGCCTACAATGAGCAGTTCTTC

D gene: TRBD1
clone size: .
V gene: TRBV5-8
J gene: TRBJ2-7
CDR3 protein: CASSYTGTGGPF
CDR3 DNA: TGTGCCAGCAGCTATACCGGGACAGGGGGCCCCTTC

D gene: .
clone size: .
V gene: TRBV27
J gene: TRBJ1-3
CDR3 protein: CASSLFGGAGNTIYF
CDR3 DNA: TGTGCCAGCAGTTTATTCGGGGGGGCTGGAAACACCATATATTTT

D gene: .
clone size: .
V gene: TRBV6-5
J gene: TRBJ1-1
CDR3 protein: CASSYFFGQGNTEAFF
CDR3 DNA: TGTGCCAGCAGTTACTTCTTTGGGCAGGGGAACACTGAAGCTTTCTTT

D gene: TRBD1
clone size: .
V gene: TRBV6-1
J gene: TRBJ2-3
CDR3 protein: CASSGWTGSTDTQYF
CDR3 DNA: TGTGCCAGCAGTGGATGGACAGGGAGCACAGATACGCAGTATTTT

D gene: .
clone size: once
V gene: TRBV5-1
J gene: TRBJ2-1
CDR3 protein: CASSSRKTGWGTYNEQFF
CDR3 DNA: TGCGCCAGCAGCTCCCGAAAGACAGGCTGGGGGACCTACAATGAGCAGTTCTTC

D gene: .
clone size: .
V gene: TRBV2
J gene: TRBJ2-3
CDR3 protein: CASSSIGQLYLSTDTQYF
CDR3 DNA: TGTGCCAGCAGTTCCATCGGACAGTTGTATTTGAGCACAGATACGCAGTATTTT

D gene: .
clone size: .
V gene: TRBV4-3
J gene: TRBJ1-5
CDR3 protein: CASSQDFRVQPQHF
CDR3 DNA: TGCGCCAGCAGCCAAGACTTTCGAGTTCAGCCCCAGCATTTT

D gene: TRBD1
clone size: .
V gene: TRBV6-5
J gene: TRBJ2-1
CDR3 protein: CASSYSWDRGHNEQFF
CDR3 DNA: TGTGCCAGCAGTTACTCCTGGGACAGGGGTCACAATGAGCAGTTCTTC

D gene: TRBD2
clone size: .
V gene: TRBV5-4
J gene: TRBJ2-7
CDR3 protein: CASSAGGQVLDEQYF
CDR3 DNA: TGTGCCAGCAGTGCGGGGGGGCAAGTTTTGGACGAGCAGTACTTC

D gene: .
clone size: .
V gene: TRBV2
J gene: TRBJ2-3
CDR3 protein: CASSDPDRSRGTDTQYF
CDR3 DNA: TGTGCCAGCAGTGACCCCGACAGGTCTAGGGGCACAGATACGCAGTATTTT

D gene: TRBD1
clone size: .
V gene: TRBV5-4
J gene: TRBJ2-2
CDR3 protein: CASSSARQGSVGAGELFF
CDR3 DNA: TGTGCCAGCAGCTCCGCCCGACAGGGCTCGGTGGGTGCCGGGGAGCTGTTTTTT

D gene: TRBD2
clone size: .
V gene: TRBV5-6
J gene: TRBJ2-1
CDR3 protein: CASSLWLAGANEQFF
CDR3 DNA: TGTGCCAGCAGCTTGTGGCTAGCGGGGGCCAATGAGCAGTTCTTC

D gene: TRBD2
clone size: .
V gene: TRBV4-1
J gene: TRBJ2-7
CDR3 protein: CASNGSGRANYEQYF
CDR3 DNA: TGCGCCAGCAATGGTAGCGGGAGAGCAAACTACGAGCAGTACTTC

D gene: TRBD1
clone size: .
V gene: TRBV11-3
J gene: TRBJ2-7
CDR3 protein: CASSSRGDRGQF
CDR3 DNA: TGTGCCAGCAGCTCACGGGGGGACAGGGGTCAATTC

D gene: .
clone size: few
V gene: TRBV2
J gene: TRBJ1-2
CDR3 protein: CASSADSYGYTF
CDR3 DNA: TGTGCCAGCAGCGCCGACAGTTATGGCTACACCTTC

D gene: TRBD2
clone size: .
V gene: TRBV27
J gene: TRBJ2-2
CDR3 protein: CASSPRASGRRNTGELFF
CDR3 DNA: TGTGCCAGCAGTCCTCGGGCTAGCGGGAGAAGGAACACCGGGGAGCTGTTTTTT

D gene: .
clone size: .
V gene: TRBV6-6
J gene: TRBJ1-1
CDR3 protein: CASSPRGDTEAFF
CDR3 DNA: TGTGCCAGCAGTCCTAGGGGGGACACTGAAGCTTTCTTT

D gene: .
clone size: .
V gene: TRBV6-5
J gene: TRBJ2-7
CDR3 protein: CASSETPGLYF
CDR3 DNA: TGTGCCAGCAGTGAGACCCCGGGGCTGTACTTC

D gene: .
clone size: .
V gene: TRBV4-1
J gene: TRBJ2-7
CDR3 protein: CASSPPGSAWSEQYF
CDR3 DNA: TGCGCCAGCAGCCCGCCGGGATCTGCGTGGTCCGAGCAGTACTTC

D gene: .
clone size: .
V gene: TRBV6-1
J gene: TRBJ2-7
CDR3 protein: CASSVNEQYF
CDR3 DNA: TGTGCCAGCAGTGTCAACGAGCAGTACTTC

D gene: .
clone size: .
V gene: TRBV19
J gene: TRBJ1-2
CDR3 protein: CASTPPGGVSGYTF
CDR3 DNA: TGTGCCAGTACCCCCCCCGGGGGCGTAAGTGGCTACACCTTC

D gene: TRBD1
clone size: .
V gene: TRBV4-1
J gene: TRBJ2-2
CDR3 protein: CASSQGTGLLSTGELFF
CDR3 DNA: TGCGCCAGCAGCCAAGGGACAGGTCTTCTCTCCACCGGGGAGCTGTTTTTT

D gene: TRBD1
clone size: .
V gene: TRBV9
J gene: TRBJ1-1
CDR3 protein: CASSVEGTGPEAFF
CDR3 DNA: TGTGCCAGCAGCGTAGAAGGGACAGGGCCGGAAGCTTTCTTT

D gene: .
clone size: .
V gene: TRBV10-3
J gene: TRBJ2-1
CDR3 protein: CAISEDVAIVNEQFF
CDR3 DNA: TGTGCCATCAGTGAAGATGTAGCTATAGTCAATGAGCAGTTCTTC

D gene: .
clone size: .
V gene: TRBV11-3
J gene: TRBJ2-3
CDR3 protein: CASSFVGSDTQYF
CDR3 DNA: TGTGCCAGCAGCTTCGTCGGTTCAGATACGCAGTATTTT

D gene: TRBD1
clone size: .
V gene: TRBV11-1
J gene: TRBJ2-5
CDR3 protein: CASSSRLPGQGRETQYF
CDR3 DNA: TGTGCCAGCAGCTCTAGACTCCCGGGACAGGGGAGAGAGACCCAGTACTTC

D gene: TRBD1
clone size: .
V gene: TRBV6-5
J gene: TRBJ2-7
CDR3 protein: CASSSGTGLYEQYF
CDR3 DNA: TGTGCCAGCAGTTCCGGGACAGGGTTATACGAGCAGTACTTC

D gene: .
clone size: .
V gene: TRBV11-2
J gene: TRBJ2-2
CDR3 protein: CASSFLRGRTTGELFF
CDR3 DNA: TGTGCCAGCAGCTTCCTCAGGGGACGTACCACCGGGGAGCTGTTTTTT

D gene: .
clone size: once
V gene: TRBV5-1
J gene: TRBJ1-2
CDR3 protein: CASSLEVSGLNYGYTF
CDR3 DNA: TGCGCCAGCAGCTTGGAAGTGTCAGGGCTGAACTATGGCTACACCTTC

D gene: .
clone size: .
V gene: TRBV9
J gene: TRBJ2-7
CDR3 protein: CASSVSDSYEQYF
CDR3 DNA: TGTGCCAGCAGCGTTAGCGACTCCTACGAGCAGTACTTC

D gene: TRBD2
clone size: .
V gene: TRBV7-2
J gene: TRBJ2-7
CDR3 protein: CASSLGMGGRGYEQYF
CDR3 DNA: TGTGCCAGCAGCTTAGGAATGGGCGGGAGAGGCTACGAGCAGTACTTC

D gene: .
clone size: .
V gene: TRBV29-1
J gene: TRBJ2-7
CDR3 protein: CSVPGILGEQYF
CDR3 DNA: TGCAGCGTCCCGGGGATTTTAGGCGAGCAGTACTTC